This T cell receptor beta chain was obtained from a study of T cells after somatic rescue of genetic block. The protocol was immunoSEQ multiplex PCR, while the TCRdb copy is restricted to in-frame clones and leaves out a portion. The data contain roughly 67,000 clones, 85% to 95% of them singletons. The germline CDR1 and CDR2 sequences are LNHDA and SQIVND (reference sequence). This CDR3 comprises 13 residues. The germline V and J ends were trimmed by 3 bases and 6 bases, with 12 bases remaining between them. V gene TRBV19 combines with J gene TRBJ2-7; no firm D call. The sequence derives from a man between 40 and 49 years old. The source material was peripheral blood mononuclear cells (PBMCs). The CDR3 sequence: CASSISRGVEQYF. CDR3 nucleotide sequence: TGTGCCAGTAGTATCAGTAGAGGCGTCGAGCAGTACTTC.